This T cell receptor beta chain stems from a study of OX40 agonist ivuxolimab in advanced cancers. Study summary: The patients' treatment was ivuxolimab, an agonistic anti-OX40 (CD134) antibody. Checkpoint inhibitors had been given previously to about 40% of patients. General study results and limits: Circulating CD4+ and CD8+ T cells showed clonal expansion by week 6 at 0.1 to 3.0 mg/kg. Some of the lowest clonal expansion was seen in partial responders at 0.1-3.0 mg/kg.

The germline V and J ends were trimmed by 5 bases and 0 bases, with 16 bases remaining between them. Per germline, CDR1 MDHEN and CDR2 SYDVKM. The CDR3 has 16 amino acids. With regard to this clone: What it recognizes is unknown.

Here immunoSEQ multiplex PCR was the method, and the copy in TCRdb shows in-frame clones only, minus some. This sample has 52,000 or so clones; 94% occur once, and the top ten carry more than 10%. V usage is TRBV28 and J usage is TRBJ1-2, with D unresolved. Specimen: CD4+ or CD8+ T cells sorted from blood, collected in a trial of the OX40 agonist ivuxolimab. This receptor was taken from an adult with an advanced solid tumor such as melanoma, head and neck, liver or kidney cancer. CDR3 nucleotide sequence: TGTGCCAGCAGTCTAGGCCGGGTCAGGACTAACTATGGCTACACCTTC. This gives the protein CASSLGRVRTNYGYTF.